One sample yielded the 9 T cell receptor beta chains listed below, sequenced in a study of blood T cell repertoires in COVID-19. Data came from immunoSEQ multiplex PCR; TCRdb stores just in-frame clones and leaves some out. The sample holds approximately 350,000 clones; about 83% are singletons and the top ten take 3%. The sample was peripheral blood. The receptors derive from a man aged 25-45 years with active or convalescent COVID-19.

The CDR3 loop is CASSLGGPETQYF. CDR3 coding DNA: TGTGCCAGCAGCTTGGGGGGGCCAGAGACCCAGTACTTC. This rearrangement joins TRBV7-3 to TRBJ2-5, with TRBD2 as a possible D gene (7 bases). The CDR3 loop spans 13 amino acids. Germline V gene lookup returns CDR1 SGHTA and CDR2 FQGTGA. V was trimmed by 3 bases and J by 4 bases, leaving 9 bases between them.

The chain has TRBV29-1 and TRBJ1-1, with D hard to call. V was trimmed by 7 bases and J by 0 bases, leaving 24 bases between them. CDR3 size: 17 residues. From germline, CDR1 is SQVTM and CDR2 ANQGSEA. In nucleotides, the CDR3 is TGCAGCGCCAGAGGCGGGGTCCCTGCGAAAATGAACACTGAAGCTTTCTTT. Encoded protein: CSARGGVPAKMNTEAFF.

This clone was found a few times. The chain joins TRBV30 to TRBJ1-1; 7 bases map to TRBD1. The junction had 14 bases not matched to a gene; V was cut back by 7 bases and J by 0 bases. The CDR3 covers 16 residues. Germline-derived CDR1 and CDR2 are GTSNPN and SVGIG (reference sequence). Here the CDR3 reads CAYNPGQARMNTEAFF. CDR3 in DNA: TGTGCCTACAATCCTGGACAGGCTCGCATGAACACTGAAGCTTTCTTT. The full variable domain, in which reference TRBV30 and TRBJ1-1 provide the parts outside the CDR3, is SQTIHQWPATLVQPVGSPLSLECTVEGTSNPNLYWYRQAAGRGLQLLFYSVGIGQISSEVPQNLSASRPQDRQFILSSKKLLLSDSGFYLCAYNPGQARMNTEAFFGQGTRLTVV.

The CDR3 loop reads CASSHQKTHFNEQFF. In DNA, the CDR3 is TGTGCCAGCAGTCACCAGAAGACTCACTTCAATGAGCAGTTCTTC. The chain links TRBV6-5 to TRBJ2-1; D not certain. This CDR3 is built from 15 residues. Looked up from germline, CDR1 is MNHEY and CDR2 is SVGAGI. Trimming took off 5 bases at V and 6 bases at J, with 17 bases between the two ends.

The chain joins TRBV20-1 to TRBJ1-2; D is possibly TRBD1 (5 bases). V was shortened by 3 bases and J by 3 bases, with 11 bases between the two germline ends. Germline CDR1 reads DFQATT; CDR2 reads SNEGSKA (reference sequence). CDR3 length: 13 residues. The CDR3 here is CSASVSGYYGYTF. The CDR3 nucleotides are TGCAGTGCTAGTGTTTCAGGGTACTATGGCTACACCTTC.

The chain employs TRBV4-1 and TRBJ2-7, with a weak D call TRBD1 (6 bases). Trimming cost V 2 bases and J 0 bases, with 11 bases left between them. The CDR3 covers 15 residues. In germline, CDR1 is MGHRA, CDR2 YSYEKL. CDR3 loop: CASSQRDIISYEQYF. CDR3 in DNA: TGCGCCAGCAGCCAACGGGACATTATCTCCTACGAGCAGTACTTC.

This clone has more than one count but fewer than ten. The CDR3 loop reads CASTKTGKSFQPQHF. The CDR3 region has the DNA TGTGCCAGCACCAAGACAGGGAAGAGCTTTCAGCCCCAGCATTTT. V gene TRBV6-6 combines with J gene TRBJ1-5, with TRBD1 matching 7 bases. After removal of 7 bases from V and 6 bases from J, the junction contained 12 bases not matched to a gene. Germline V gene lookup returns CDR1 MNHNY and CDR2 SVGAGI (reference sequence). The CDR3 extends over 15 amino acids.

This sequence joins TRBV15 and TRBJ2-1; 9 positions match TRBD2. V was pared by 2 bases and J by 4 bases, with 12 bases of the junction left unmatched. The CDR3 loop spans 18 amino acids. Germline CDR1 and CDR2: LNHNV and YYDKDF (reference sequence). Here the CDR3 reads CATSRYTPSSGTYNEQFF. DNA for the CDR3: TGTGCCACCAGCAGATATACACCATCTAGCGGGACTTACAATGAGCAGTTCTTC.

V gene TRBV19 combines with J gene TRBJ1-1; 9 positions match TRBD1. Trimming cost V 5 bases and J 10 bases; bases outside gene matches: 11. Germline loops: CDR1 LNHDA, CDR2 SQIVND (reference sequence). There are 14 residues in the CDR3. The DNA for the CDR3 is TGTGCCAGTAGTCTCCGGGACAGGGCATTACGAGCTTTCTTT. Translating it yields CASSLRDRALRAFF.